Presented here are 32 T cell receptor beta chains from one specimen sequenced in a study of neoadjuvant nivolumab and ipilimumab in lung cancer. TCRdb's table, derived via immunoSEQ multiplex PCR, lists solely in-frame clones and lacks some. Among 25,000 to 30,000 clones, 75% to 80% were seen once, and the ten largest hold about 18%. The sequenced sample was tumor tissue, obtained after neoadjuvant nivolumab, alone or with ipilimumab, at or shortly before surgery. The receptor set was obtained from an adult with non-small cell lung cancer.

This rearrangement joins TRBV11-2 to TRBJ1-2; no clear D gene. This CDR3 is 13 amino acids long. V lost 5 bases, J lost 4 bases, and 11 bases lay in between. Germline V gene sequence: CDR1 SGHAT, CDR2 FQNNGV. The CDR3 loop is CASSPQKGYGYTF. The CDR3 DNA sequence: TGTGCCAGCAGCCCCCAAAAGGGCTATGGCTACACCTTC.

This chain joins TRBV5-6 and TRBJ1-1, with D possibly matching TRBD1 (5 bases). Germline assignment: CDR1 SGHDT and CDR2 YYEEEE. The CDR3 covers 13 residues. V lost 3 bases to trimming and J lost 8 bases, with 14 bases between them. CDR3 sequence: CASSSPDSSEAFF. The CDR3, as DNA: TGTGCCAGCAGCTCTCCCGACAGTTCAGAAGCTTTCTTT.

The sample holds a few counts of this clone. The J gene is TRBJ1-2, the V gene TRBV10-1; TRBD1 agrees at 9 bases. This CDR3 is built from 13 residues. V was clipped by 6 bases and J by 4 bases; unmatched bases: 3. The germline gives CDR1 WNHNN, CDR2 SYGVQD (reference sequence). The CDR3 nucleotides read TGCGCCAGCAGCGAGACAGGGGGCTATGGCTACACCTTC. This gives the protein CASSETGGYGYTF.

This sequence joins TRBV18 and TRBJ2-1; TRBD2 aligns across 10 bases. The J segment lost 2 bases and the V segment lost 0 bases, leaving 1 base of the junction unmatched. The CDR3 has 16 residues. The V gene's germline CDR1 is KGHSH and CDR2 LQKENI. The CDR3 sequence is CASSPPSGGAYNEQFF. The CDR3, as DNA: TGTGCCAGCTCACCACCAAGCGGGGGGGCCTACAATGAGCAGTTCTTC.

The chain has TRBV6-5 and TRBJ2-7, with 7 bases identical to TRBD1. CDR3 size: 12 residues. J gave up 5 bases and V 6 bases, and 4 bases lay outside the gene matches. Germline lookup yields CDR1 MNHEY and CDR2 SVGAGI. The CDR3 sequence is CASSKDRNEQYF. CDR3 DNA: TGTGCCAGCAGCAAGGACAGGAACGAGCAGTACTTC.

The chain is built from TRBV11-3 and TRBJ2-2; D unresolved. With 6 bases removed from V and 1 base from J, the gap between germline ends came to 9 bases. Germline values: CDR1 SGHNT, CDR2 YENEEA. This CDR3 is built from 14 residues. CDR3 nucleotides: TGTGCCAGCAGACGACACCAGAACACCGGGGAGCTGTTTTTT. This gives the protein CASRRHQNTGELFF.

V usage is TRBV18 and J usage is TRBJ2-2, with D unclear. The V gene lost 5 bases and the J gene lost 4 bases, with 5 bases spanning the gap. The CDR3 contains 12 residues. The germline gives CDR1 KGHSH, CDR2 LQKENI. Here the CDR3 DNA reads TGTGCCAGCTCATCGGTCACCGGGGAGCTGTTTTTT. Translation gives CASSSVTGELFF.

To note about this clone: At one end, the junction sequence differs from germline, possibly due to a read error. The chain combines TRBV7-7 with TRBJ2-7; D may be TRBD2 (5 bases). There are 15 residues in the CDR3. Germline V gives CDR1 SSHAT, CDR2 FNYEAQ (reference sequence). CDR3 residues: CASTSGPTGSYEQYF. As DNA, the CDR3 is TGTGCTAGCACCTCCGGCCCTACGGGGAGCTACGAGCAGTACTTC.

This chain connects TRBV5-4 to TRBJ1-1; tentatively, D is TRBD1 (5 bases). Germline V gene data show CDR1 as SGHNT and CDR2 as YYREEE (reference sequence). This CDR3 comprises 13 residues. V lost 4 bases to trimming and J lost 1 base, with 8 bases between them. The CDR3 spells CASSRDGNTEAFF. The CDR3 DNA reads TGTGCCAGCAGCCGGGACGGGAACACTGAAGCTTTCTTT.

The V and J genes are TRBV6-6 and TRBJ1-1, with 9 bases aligning to TRBD1. From germline, CDR1 is MNHNY and CDR2 SVGAGI (reference sequence). Trimming removed 6 bases from V and 7 bases from J; junction bases left unmatched: 9. This CDR3 region has 14 residues. Here the CDR3 DNA reads TGTGCCAGCAGCCCCGGACAGGGGAAGAATGAAGCTTTCTTT. Translation gives CASSPGQGKNEAFF.

The rearrangement uses TRBV5-1 and TRBJ1-4; 7 nucleotides agree with TRBD1. This CDR3 spans 14 amino acids. Germline V gene sequence: CDR1 SGHRS, CDR2 YFSETQ. Trimming at V came to 2 bases and at J to 4 bases, leaving 2 bases not matched to a gene. Here the CDR3 reads CASSFRDSNEKLFF. The CDR3 region has the DNA TGCGCCAGCAGCTTCCGGGACAGTAATGAAAAACTGTTTTTT.

The rearrangement joins TRBV18 to TRBJ2-2; D is perhaps TRBD1 (5 bases). CDR3 length: 16 residues. V lost 6 bases, J lost 0 bases, and 14 bases lay in between. Germline V gene data show CDR1 as KGHSH and CDR2 as LQKENI. The CDR3 here is CASSRMRTPNTGELFF. In nucleotides, the CDR3 is TGTGCCAGCTCCCGGATGAGGACACCGAACACCGGGGAGCTGTTTTTT.

The CDR3 DNA follows: TGTGCCAGCAGCGTAGAGGGCTTTGTGGGATACAATGAGCAGTTCTTC. Its translation: CASSVEGFVGYNEQFF. The chain is built from TRBV9 and TRBJ2-1; D is unresolved. Germline V gene data show CDR1 as SGDLS and CDR2 as YYNGEE. Trimming pared 0 bases from V and 4 bases from J, leaving 14 bases between. This CDR3 is 16 amino acids long.

The V gene is TRBV5-1, the J gene TRBJ2-3; 11 positions match TRBD2. Trimming took 4 bases from V and 0 from J; bases not matched to a gene: 1. Germline assignment: CDR1 SGHRS and CDR2 YFSETQ. The CDR3 is 15 amino acids. CDR3 protein: CASSGTSGSTDTQYF. Written as DNA, the CDR3 is TGCGCCAGCAGCGGGACTAGCGGAAGCACAGATACGCAGTATTTT.

The V and J genes are TRBV5-4 and TRBJ2-2; D unresolved. V lost 0 bases to trimming and J lost 0 bases, with 9 bases between them. CDR1 SGHNT and CDR2 YYREEE come from the germline V gene (reference sequence). CDR3 size: 16 residues. In DNA, the CDR3 is TGTGCCAGCAGCTTGGGGGTCGGCACGAACACCGGGGAGCTGTTTTTT. It encodes CASSLGVGTNTGELFF.

The chain carries TRBV4-3 and TRBJ2-7; D tentatively fits TRBD1 or TRBD2 (6 bases each). The CDR3 has 13 residues. V lost 1 base to trimming and J lost 9 bases, with 13 bases between them. Germline loops: CDR1 LGHNA, CDR2 YSLEER. CDR3 region: CASSQGPGEVQYF. The CDR3 DNA reads as TGCGCCAGCAGCCAAGGGCCAGGGGAGGTGCAGTACTTC.

The rearrangement joins TRBV5-6 to TRBJ1-2, with a possible D match to TRBD1 (5 bases). Trimming stripped 5 bases from V and 8 bases from J, with 16 bases between. The CDR3 length is 13 residues. CDR1 and CDR2 from the germline V gene are SGHDT and YYEEEE. CDR3 amino acids: CASSILDTSGYTF. In DNA, the CDR3 is TGTGCCAGCAGTATACTGGACACGTCGGGCTACACCTTC.

The rearrangement uses TRBV19 and TRBJ2-2; perhaps TRBD1 as D (6 bases). CDR3 length equals 15 residues. V lost 2 bases and J lost 1, with 8 bases in between. Germline CDR1 reads LNHDA; CDR2 reads SQIVND (reference sequence). CDR3 protein: CASSIRGRNTGELFF. CDR3 coding DNA: TGTGCCAGTAGTATAAGGGGGAGGAACACCGGGGAGCTGTTTTTT.

The chain couples TRBV2 to TRBJ1-4; D uncertain. V lost 7 bases, J lost 4 bases, and 10 bases lay in between. The germline V gene has CDR1 SNHLY and CDR2 FYNNEI. This CDR3 comprises 13 residues. The DNA for the CDR3 is TGTGCCAGCACAGGTTGGGGTAATGAAAAACTGTTTTTT. Translated: CASTGWGNEKLFF.

The V and J genes are TRBV4-3 and TRBJ1-6; D possibly corresponds to TRBD1 (5 bases). The CDR3 covers 13 residues. Germline V CDR1 and CDR2: LGHNA, YSLEER. The V and J ends lost 4 bases and 7 bases respectively, with 8 bases between them. The CDR3: CASSPNRNSPLHF. CDR3 in DNA: TGCGCCAGCAGCCCAAACAGGAATTCACCCCTCCACTTT.

The chain employs TRBV29-1 and TRBJ2-1; 9 bases match TRBD2. V trimming: 5 bases; J trimming: 7 bases; junction bases outside the gene matches: 9. This CDR3 region has 14 residues. Per the germline V gene, CDR1 is SQVTM and CDR2 is ANQGSEA. The CDR3 protein is CSVRRGGGSNEQFF. Written as DNA, the CDR3 is TGCAGCGTTAGGCGGGGGGGAGGGAGTAATGAGCAGTTCTTC.

This sequence joins TRBV6-5 and TRBJ2-6; D gene uncertain. The V gene's germline CDR1 is MNHEY and CDR2 SVGAGI. V shed 5 bases and J shed 0 bases, with 2 bases lying between them. The CDR3 is 13 amino acids. CDR3 DNA: TGTGCCAGCAGTCTCTCTGGGGCCAACGTCCTGACTTTC. Its translation is CASSLSGANVLTF.

The rearrangement links TRBV6-1 to TRBJ1-5, with D hard to call. This CDR3 spans 13 amino acids. Between the trimmed V and J ends, which lost 2 bases and 5 bases, there was a span of 7 bases. Germline V gene sequence: CDR1 MNHNS, CDR2 SASEGT. The CDR3 loop is CASSEQADQPQHF. The CDR3 coding sequence is TGTGCCAGCAGTGAACAGGCAGATCAGCCCCAGCATTTT.

This clone has only a few counts. This chain joins TRBV6-1 and TRBJ1-2; D perhaps matches TRBD1 (5 bases). This CDR3 region has 13 residues. The germline V gene has CDR1 MNHNS and CDR2 SASEGT. The V end was cut by 4 bases, the J end by 3 bases, with 9 bases between. The CDR3, as DNA: TGTGCCAGCAGTGTTCAGGGAGACTATGGCTACACCTTC. This translates into CASSVQGDYGYTF.

The chain is built from TRBV15 and TRBJ2-5; D possibly matches TRBD1 or TRBD2 (7 bases each). The length of the CDR3 is 15 residues. Germline CDR1 LNHNV, CDR2 YYDKDF (reference sequence). V was shortened by 0 bases and J by 5 bases, with 13 bases between the two germline ends. CDR3: CATSRDPGGEETQYF. The CDR3 DNA reads TGTGCCACCAGCAGAGATCCAGGGGGGGAGGAGACCCAGTACTTC.

The CDR3 region has the DNA TGTGCCTGGAGTTATAGCGGGGGGGCGGTAGATACGCAGTATTTT. Its translation is CAWSYSGGAVDTQYF. V is TRBV30 and J is TRBJ2-3; 11 nucleotides agree with TRBD2. CDR1 and CDR2 (germline): GTSNPN, SVGIG (reference sequence). The CDR3 has 15 residues. The ends lost 2 bases at V and 5 bases at J; junction bases unmatched: 6.

In its sample, this clone was seen once. Germline is not matched at one junction end, which may reflect a read error. The chain has TRBV5-5 and TRBJ2-5; 13 bases are a match to TRBD2. Germline V CDR1 and CDR2: SGHKS, YYEKEE (reference sequence). This CDR3 is 16 amino acids long. This CDR3 is CASSHGTSGILETQYF. The CDR3 nucleotides read TGCGCCAGCAGCCACGGGACTAGCGGGATTTTAGAGACCCAGTACTTC.

Note on this clone: At the DNA level, this CDR3 is encoded by other sequences in the same sample as well. The chain links TRBV11-3 to TRBJ1-1; D unresolved. CDR1 is SGHNT, CDR2 YENEEA, per germline. Trimming removed 1 base from V and 1 base from J, with 7 bases in between. This CDR3 region has 14 residues. CDR3 protein: CASSLGSGNTEAFF. The CDR3 nucleotides read TGTGCCAGCAGCTTAGGTTCAGGGAACACTGAAGCTTTCTTT.

This chain joins TRBV6-1 and TRBJ1-2; 8 bases map to TRBD1. Germline CDR1 is MNHNS and CDR2 is SASEGT. This CDR3 is built from 17 residues. J was trimmed by 1 base and V by 0 bases; bases with no gene match: 7. The CDR3 spells CASSEARTTGGNYGYTF. CDR3 coding DNA: TGTGCCAGCAGTGAAGCCAGAACCACAGGGGGTAACTATGGCTACACCTTC.

The genes are TRBV5-1 and TRBJ1-5; D unclear. CDR3 size: 14 residues. The V end was cut by 4 bases, the J end by 3 bases, with 11 bases between. Germline-derived CDR1 and CDR2 are SGHRS and YFSETQ. The CDR3 protein is CASSPDGLNQPQHF. For the CDR3, the DNA is TGCGCCAGCAGCCCGGACGGCCTCAATCAGCCCCAGCATTTT.

The chain has TRBV4-1 and TRBJ2-5, with D maybe TRBD2 (7 bases). The CDR3 totals 16 residues. Trimming removed 1 base at V and 2 bases at J, with 14 bases between. Germline assignment: CDR1 MGHRA and CDR2 YSYEKL. The CDR3 sequence: CASSQAFGGAQETQYF. CDR3 coding DNA: TGCGCCAGCAGCCAAGCCTTTGGGGGGGCGCAAGAGACCCAGTACTTC.

The chain links TRBV5-6 to TRBJ1-2; 9 bases match TRBD1. Germline V CDR1 and CDR2: SGHDT, YYEEEE. J was trimmed by 5 bases and V by 4 bases; bases with no gene match: 3. The CDR3 totals 13 residues. Written as DNA, the CDR3 is TGTGCCAGCAGCCGACAGGGGGTGTATGGCTACACCTTC. It is translated as CASSRQGVYGYTF.